Shown below are 9 T cell receptor beta chains from a single sample sequenced in a study of regulatory and conventional T cells in RAG deficiency. Genomic DNA came from blood conventional CD4+ T cells gated CD25-low CD127-high. Sequencing was performed with immunoSEQ multiplex PCR; in TCRdb, only in-frame clones are kept and a portion is missing. The sample records about 46,000 clones, around 90% being singletons. The data also belong to a second study, concerning regulatory T cells. That paper notes: Amplification used 52 TRBV primers and 13 TRBJ primers.

The sample comprised CD4+ effector T cells sorted from blood. These receptors were obtained from a human donor in good health.

The chain employs TRBV9 and TRBJ1-4; D uncertain. Germline-derived CDR1 and CDR2 are SGDLS and YYNGEE. This CDR3 has 15 amino acids. V was pared by 0 bases and J by 6 bases, with 12 bases between. DNA for the CDR3: TGTGCCAGCAGCGTAGGTCTACAGACCGATGAAAAACTGTTTTTT. Translation: CASSVGLQTDEKLFF.

The chain recombines TRBV7-3 with TRBJ2-2; D not resolved. CDR1 SGHTA and CDR2 FQGTGA come from the germline V gene. There are 14 residues in the CDR3. The germline V and J ends were trimmed by 5 bases and 4 bases, with 11 bases remaining between them. The CDR3 here is CASSPTQATGELFF. For the CDR3, the DNA is TGTGCCAGCAGCCCAACCCAGGCCACCGGGGAGCTGTTTTTT.

The chain uses TRBV28 and TRBJ2-7; D unclear. CDR3 length equals 14 residues. With 2 bases removed from V and 6 bases from J, the gap between germline ends came to 14 bases. Germline values: CDR1 MDHEN, CDR2 SYDVKM. The CDR3 reads CASSLGFNQIEQYF. The CDR3 coding sequence is TGTGCCAGCAGTTTAGGTTTCAACCAGATCGAGCAGTACTTC.

The chain employs TRBV6-1 and TRBJ2-7, with TRBD1 as a possible D gene (6 bases). V gave up 2 bases and J gave up 2 bases, with 7 bases separating them. The CDR3 runs to 13 residues. CDR1 and CDR2 from the germline V gene are MNHNS and SASEGT. CDR3 protein: CASSEQGTYEQYF. Written as DNA, the CDR3 is TGTGCCAGCAGTGAACAGGGGACCTACGAGCAGTACTTC.

The chain is built from TRBV2 and TRBJ1-6; the match to TRBD1 covers 8 bases. Germline V gene lookup returns CDR1 SNHLY and CDR2 FYNNEI. The length of the CDR3 is 15 residues. Trimming took 6 bases from V and 6 from J; bases not matched to a gene: 7. The CDR3 DNA sequence: TGTGCCAGCAGACAAGACAGGGGAGGTAATTCACCCCTCCACTTT. This sequence encodes CASRQDRGGNSPLHF.

The V and J genes are TRBV6-5 and TRBJ2-7; D unresolved. The V and J ends lost 8 bases and 0 bases respectively, with 11 bases between them. The CDR3 loop spans 13 amino acids. In germline, CDR1 is MNHEY, CDR2 SVGAGI. The CDR3, as DNA: TGTGCCAGCGCCTTACAGAGCTCCTACGAGCAGTACTTC. Its translation: CASALQSSYEQYF.

V is TRBV19 and J is TRBJ2-6; possibly TRBD2 for D (5 bases). Trimming stripped 5 bases from V and 0 bases from J, with 8 bases between. This CDR3 contains 15 residues. Germline-derived CDR1 and CDR2 are LNHDA and SQIVND (reference sequence). The CDR3 here is CASSLDFSGANVLTF. CDR3 coding DNA: TGTGCCAGTAGTCTGGACTTCTCTGGGGCCAACGTCCTGACTTTC.

The chain links TRBV6-5 to TRBJ1-1; D is uncertain. Trimming took off 5 bases at V and 1 base at J, with 11 bases between the two ends. The germline V gene encodes CDR1 MNHEY and CDR2 SVGAGI. This CDR3 spans 14 amino acids. The CDR3 protein is CASSKDSGNTEAFF. CDR3 in DNA: TGTGCCAGCAGTAAGGATTCGGGGAACACTGAAGCTTTCTTT.

V is TRBV11-2 and J is TRBJ1-1; TRBD1 matches 7 bases. This CDR3 is 15 amino acids long. The junction had 4 bases not matched to a gene; V was cut back by 2 bases and J by 1 base. Germline values: CDR1 SGHAT, CDR2 FQNNGV. The CDR3 protein is CASSLQGQSNTEAFF. The CDR3 DNA follows: TGTGCCAGCAGCTTACAGGGACAGTCGAACACTGAAGCTTTCTTT.